The 13 T cell receptor beta chains listed next were all sequenced from one sample in a study of blood T cell repertoires in COVID-19. This table comes from immunoSEQ multiplex PCR, and its TCRdb copy is limited to in-frame clones, with some not included. The data contain fewer than 200,000 clones, approximately 84% of them seen just once; the ten biggest clones take up around 7.6%. The sample consisted of peripheral blood. The receptors derive from a middle-aged man who had recovered from COVID-19.

This clone was counted a single time. The chain links TRBV18 to TRBJ2-3, with D possibly being TRBD1 (6 bases). Germline V gene data show CDR1 as KGHSH and CDR2 as LQKENI. This CDR3 contains 15 residues. V was shortened by 3 bases and J by 0 bases, with 10 bases between the two germline ends. As DNA, the CDR3 is TGTGCCAGCTCACCCACCGGACAGAGCACAGATACGCAGTATTTT. It encodes CASSPTGQSTDTQYF.

The chain combines TRBV24-1 with TRBJ1-1; tentative D call: TRBD1 (6 bases). The ends were cut back, 9 bases at V and 5 bases at J, with 15 bases in the middle. The CDR3 runs 13 residues. Germline values: CDR1 KGHDR, CDR2 SFDVKD. CDR3 protein: CATQDSPKTEAFF. The CDR3 nucleotides read TGTGCCACCCAGGACAGCCCGAAGACTGAAGCTTTCTTT.

This chain uses TRBV24-1 with TRBJ2-2; possible D gene TRBD2, 5 bases. This CDR3 region has 15 residues. Germline CDR1 reads KGHDR; CDR2 reads SFDVKD. V was shortened by 6 bases and J by 0 bases, with 10 bases between the two germline ends. As DNA, the CDR3 is TGTGCCACCAGTTTGGGAGAGACGAACACCGGGGAGCTGTTTTTT. It is translated as CATSLGETNTGELFF.

V is TRBV28 and J is TRBJ1-3; 8 positions match TRBD1. This CDR3 is 15 amino acids long. V dropped 6 bases and J dropped 0; count of bases not matched to a gene: 4. Germline values: CDR1 MDHEN, CDR2 SYDVKM. The CDR3 nucleotides read TGTGCCAGCAGGGGGACAGGCATCTCTGGAAACACCATATATTTT. It encodes CASRGTGISGNTIYF.

This clone was counted many times. V and J are TRBV2 and TRBJ1-3, with 7 bases identical to TRBD1. Trimming at V came to 4 bases and at J to 3 bases, leaving 12 bases not matched to a gene. CDR3 length equals 17 residues. CDR1 SNHLY and CDR2 FYNNEI come from the germline V gene. The CDR3 DNA reads as TGTGCCAGCAGTGGCGGAAGCCGGGACAGAGGTGGAAACACCATATATTTT. Translated: CASSGGSRDRGGNTIYF.

The chain joins TRBV3-1 (or the pseudogene TRBV3-2) to TRBJ1-3, with D possibly TRBD1 on 5 matching bases. The CDR3 has 15 amino acids. Trimming cost V 4 bases and J 3 bases, with 13 bases left between them. CDR1 is LGHDT and CDR2 is YNNKEL in the germline V gene (reference sequence). CDR3 coding DNA: TGTGCCAGCAGCCGAGTCACAGGCCATGGAAACACCATATATTTT. It encodes CASSRVTGHGNTIYF.

This rearrangement joins TRBV5-4 to TRBJ1-2, with D hard to call. Trimming pared 4 bases from V and 4 bases from J, leaving 11 bases between. Germline CDR1 is SGHNT and CDR2 is YYREEE (reference sequence). CDR3 size: 13 residues. The CDR3 loop is CASSLGSIYGYTF. For the CDR3, the DNA is TGTGCCAGCAGCCTAGGTTCAATCTATGGCTACACCTTC.

This clone was picked up one time. The gene calls are TRBV5-4 and TRBJ1-2, with TRBD1 matching over 7 bases. The germline gives CDR1 SGHNT, CDR2 YYREEE (reference sequence). V was pared by 4 bases and J by 2 bases, with 5 bases of the junction left unmatched. The CDR3 totals 14 residues. CDR3 bases: TGTGCCAGCAGCGTAGGGACAGCAAACTATGGCTACACCTTC. It codes for CASSVGTANYGYTF. Variable domain in full (rest from reference TRBV5-4 and TRBJ1-2): ETGVTQSPTHLIKTRGQQVTLRCSSQSGHNTVSWYQQALGQGPQFIFQYYREEENGRGNFPPRFSGLQFPNYSSELNVNALELDDSALYLCASSVGTANYGYTFGSGTRLTVV.

The chain has TRBV28 and TRBJ2-5; 7 nucleotides line up with TRBD2. Germline V CDR1 and CDR2: MDHEN, SYDVKM. This CDR3 contains 11 residues. The junction had 2 bases not matched to a gene; V was cut back by 6 bases and J by 7 bases. The CDR3: CASSGGWTQYF. The CDR3 nucleotides read TGTGCCAGCAGCGGGGGGTGGACCCAGTACTTC.

The V and J genes are TRBV19 and TRBJ2-7; 8 nucleotides line up with TRBD1. The CDR3 has 17 amino acids. Unmatched junction bases numbered 17, after V lost 7 bases and J lost 3 bases. Germline loops: CDR1 LNHDA, CDR2 SQIVND (reference sequence). CDR3 nucleotides: TGTGCCAGTACCCCCGAGGACAGGGTGACCCCCTACTACGAGCAGTACTTC. The encoded protein is CASTPEDRVTPYYEQYF. Supplemented by reference TRBV19 and TRBJ2-7, the full variable domain reads DGGITQSPKYLFRKEGQNVTLSCEQNLNHDAMYWYRQDPGQGLRLIYYSQIVNDFQKGDIAEGYSVSREKKESFPLTVTSAQKNPTAFYLCASTPEDRVTPYYEQYFGPGTRLTVT.

The sample holds a few counts of this clone. The gene calls are TRBV7-8 and TRBJ1-6; D not resolved. Looked up from germline, CDR1 is SGHVS and CDR2 is FQNEAQ. This CDR3 region has 12 residues. With 5 bases removed from V and 9 bases from J, the gap between germline ends came to 8 bases. The chain's CDR3 is CASSPSGSPLHF. CDR3 nucleotides: TGTGCCAGCAGCCCCAGTGGTTCACCCCTCCACTTT.

The gene calls are TRBV19 and TRBJ2-1; no clear D gene. The CDR3 runs 13 residues. Deletions cut 5 bases from V and 0 bases from J, with 5 bases between. Germline V gene lookup returns CDR1 LNHDA and CDR2 SQIVND (reference sequence). The CDR3 loop is CASSESSYNEQFF. The CDR3 nucleotides are TGTGCCAGTAGTGAGAGCTCCTACAATGAGCAGTTCTTC.

The chain carries TRBV12-5 and TRBJ2-1; D perhaps matches TRBD2 (5 bases). Trimming removed 3 bases from V and 4 bases from J, with 13 bases in between. This CDR3 contains 15 residues. From germline, CDR1 is LGHNT and CDR2 FRNRAP. CDR3 protein: CASGFRRALYNEQFF. The CDR3 nucleotides are TGTGCTAGTGGTTTTCGGCGGGCCCTTTACAATGAGCAGTTCTTC.